The 17 T cell receptor beta chains below all came from one sample that was sequenced in a study of blood T cell repertoires in COVID-19. Sequencing used immunoSEQ multiplex PCR; TCRdb keeps in-frame clones, though not all of them. The table shows 190,000 or so clones, with roughly 86% occurring only once. Sample: peripheral blood. The receptor source for this set is a middle-aged man with active or convalescent COVID-19.

The rearrangement links TRBV7-9 to TRBJ2-5; maybe TRBD1 (6 bases). Germline CDR1 SEHNR, CDR2 FQNEAQ (reference sequence). This CDR3 has 13 amino acids. V shed 4 bases and J shed 5 bases, with 11 bases lying between them. The CDR3 DNA sequence: TGTGCCAGCAGCTCGCAGGGACACGAGACCCAGTACTTC. This sequence encodes CASSSQGHETQYF. The full variable domain, rest sourced from reference TRBV7-9 and TRBJ2-5, is DTGVSQNPRHKITKRGQNVTFRCDPISEHNRLYWYRQTLGQGPEFLTYFQNEAQLEKSRLLSDRFSAERPKGSFSTLEIQRTEQGDSAMYLCASSSQGHETQYFGPGTRLLVL.

The gene calls are TRBV9 and TRBJ1-3; a possible D gene is TRBD1 (6 bases). The CDR3 is 14 amino acids. The ends were cut back, 4 bases at V and 4 bases at J, with 12 bases in the middle. CDR1 SGDLS and CDR2 YYNGEE come from the germline V gene. CDR3 amino acids: CASSSRTAGNTIYF. The DNA of the CDR3 is TGTGCCAGCAGCAGCAGGACAGCCGGAAACACCATATATTTT.

This clone was detected once. The J gene is TRBJ2-1, the V gene TRBV2, with TRBD1 identical over 8 bases. Germline V gives CDR1 SNHLY, CDR2 FYNNEI. The V and J ends lost 6 bases and 5 bases, in that order; junction bases with no gene match: 6. The CDR3 covers 14 residues. The CDR3 sequence is CASRATGENNEQFF. CDR3 in DNA: TGTGCCAGCAGAGCGACAGGGGAAAACAATGAGCAGTTCTTC.

In this sample, this clone turned up once. The genes are TRBV7-2 and TRBJ2-3; 10 nucleotides line up with TRBD2. The trim removed 5 bases at V and 7 bases at J, leaving 6 bases unmatched. The germline CDR1 and CDR2 sequences are SGHTA and FQGNSA. CDR3 length: 14 amino acids. The CDR3 region is CASSDSGGFNTQYF. CDR3 sequence (DNA): TGTGCCAGCAGCGATAGCGGGGGGTTCAATACGCAGTATTTT.

V and J are TRBV3-1 (or the pseudogene TRBV3-2) and TRBJ2-7; weak D call: TRBD1 (6 bases). The CDR3 runs 11 residues. V shed 8 bases and J shed 3 bases, with 8 bases lying between them. Germline assignment: CDR1 LGHDT and CDR2 YNNKEL (reference sequence). The CDR3 region is CASGQHYEQYF. The CDR3 DNA reads as TGTGCCAGCGGACAGCACTACGAGCAGTACTTC.

V is TRBV11-1 and J is TRBJ2-3, with TRBD2 matching 8 bases. Per the germline V gene, CDR1 is SGHAT and CDR2 is FQDESV (reference sequence). V dropped 0 bases and J dropped 9; count of bases not matched to a gene: 11. The CDR3 covers 16 residues. The CDR3 DNA is TGTGCCAGCAGCTTAGCAGACGGGGGGGAGCGGGGCACGCAGTATTTT. It yields the protein CASSLADGGERGTQYF.

The chain has TRBV27 and TRBJ1-6; TRBD1 might be the D (6 bases). This CDR3 is built from 14 residues. V lost 6 bases, J lost 7 bases, and 13 bases lay in between. The germline CDR1 and CDR2 sequences are MNHEY and SMNVEV (reference sequence). The CDR3 DNA sequence: TGTGCCAGCAGGCCCGGACAGAGAAATTCACCCCTCCACTTT. Translating it yields CASRPGQRNSPLHF.

This clone was seen once. The gene calls are TRBV19 and TRBJ1-1; D might be TRBD1 (6 bases). The CDR3 loop spans 15 amino acids. Germline loops: CDR1 LNHDA, CDR2 SQIVND (reference sequence). The V end was cut by 10 bases, the J end by 1 base, with 19 bases between. CDR3 residues: CATLPAGASNTEAFF. The DNA for the CDR3 is TGTGCCACGTTGCCGGCGGGGGCGTCGAACACTGAAGCTTTCTTT.

This chain links TRBV24-1 with TRBJ2-3, with 11 bases aligning to TRBD2. The CDR3 has 17 amino acids. V lost 4 bases and J lost 0; bases outside the gene matches: 5. CDR1 is KGHDR and CDR2 is SFDVKD in the germline V gene. CDR3 protein: CATSDSGTSGSTDTQYF. In DNA form, the CDR3 reads TGTGCCACCAGTGACTCCGGGACTAGCGGAAGCACAGATACGCAGTATTTT.

This chain links TRBV7-9 with TRBJ1-2, with a tentative D call TRBD1 (5 bases). CDR1 is SEHNR and CDR2 is FQNEAQ in the germline V gene (reference sequence). Deletions cut 5 bases from V and 6 bases from J, with 16 bases between. The CDR3 sequence is 14 residues long. The CDR3 DNA sequence: TGTGCCAGCAGCCGAGGGACTACGCTTGATGGCTACACCTTC. Protein product: CASSRGTTLDGYTF.

The gene calls are TRBV19 and TRBJ2-7; 7 bases agree with TRBD1. With V trimmed by 5 bases and J by 3 bases, 10 bases remained unmatched. This CDR3 region has 15 residues. The germline V gene encodes CDR1 LNHDA and CDR2 SQIVND (reference sequence). In DNA, the CDR3 is TGTGCCAGTAGTCCTTCAGGGGGTCAGGGCTACGAGCAGTACTTC. Its translation: CASSPSGGQGYEQYF.

This chain uses TRBV5-1 with TRBJ2-2, with 9 positions matching TRBD2. J lost 3 bases, V lost 6 bases, and 6 bases had no gene match. The CDR3 consists of 15 residues. CDR1 is SGHRS, CDR2 YFSETQ, per germline. In DNA, the CDR3 is TGCGCCAGCAATCGCGGGGGGGCGGACACCGGGGAGCTGTTTTTT. Translating it yields CASNRGGADTGELFF.

The gene calls are TRBV27 and TRBJ2-2; no definite D call. V was cut by 4 bases and J by 7 bases, with 19 bases left in between. This CDR3 spans 16 amino acids. CDR1 MNHEY and CDR2 SMNVEV come from the germline V gene (reference sequence). The CDR3 coding sequence is TGTGCCAGCAGTTCGGTTAGCACTATAATTGGCGGGGAGCTGTTTTTT. Translating gives CASSSVSTIIGGELFF.

The chain carries TRBV5-3 and TRBJ2-7; perhaps TRBD1 as D (5 bases). TRBV5-3 is assigned to the ORF class and has an uncertain function. The CDR3 totals 16 residues. Trimming removed 1 base from V and 3 bases from J, with 17 bases in between. This chain's CDR3 is CARSLCQDSADYEQYF. CDR3 coding DNA: TGTGCCAGAAGCTTGTGCCAAGACAGTGCGGACTACGAGCAGTACTTC.

The chain couples TRBV15 to TRBJ2-5, with D perhaps matching TRBD2 (6 bases). CDR3 length equals 14 residues. Germline V CDR1 and CDR2: LNHNV, YYDKDF (reference sequence). V was clipped by 1 base and J by 5 bases, with 11 bases between them. The CDR3 DNA reads TGTGCCACCAGCAGAGGAACCCGGGGGGAGACCCAGTACTTC. Amino acids: CATSRGTRGETQYF.

For the CDR3, the DNA is TGTGCCAGTAGTTTCCTGCTTTGGGGCGATGAGCAGTTCTTC. Translated: CASSFLLWGDEQFF. V gene TRBV19 combines with J gene TRBJ2-1, with a weak D call TRBD1 (5 bases). The length of the CDR3 is 14 residues. Trimming shortened V by 5 bases and J by 8 bases, and 16 bases separated the two germline ends. Per the germline V gene, CDR1 is LNHDA and CDR2 is SQIVND (reference sequence). The whole variable domain, filled in from reference TRBV19 and TRBJ2-1, reads DGGITQSPKYLFRKEGQNVTLSCEQNLNHDAMYWYRQDPGQGLRLIYYSQIVNDFQKGDIAEGYSVSREKKESFPLTVTSAQKNPTAFYLCASSFLLWGDEQFFGPGTRLTVL.

Concerning this clone itself: Its ends do not fully match the called genes, so a read error is possible. The chain has TRBV7-7 and TRBJ2-7; 7 bases agree with TRBD1. Germline lookup yields CDR1 SSHAT and CDR2 FNYEAQ (reference sequence). CDR3 length: 16 amino acids. This chain's CDR3 is CASSESPGQPIREQYF. The CDR3 DNA reads as TGTGCTAGCAGCGAGTCTCCGGGACAGCCGATCCGGGAGCAGTACTTC. The full variable domain, completed using reference TRBV7-7 and TRBJ2-7, is GAGVSQSPRYKVTKRGQDVTLRCDPISSHATLYWYQQALGQGPEFLTYFNYEAQPDKSGLPSDRFSAERPEGSISTLTIQRTEQRDSAMYRCASSESPGQPIREQYFGPGTRLTVT.